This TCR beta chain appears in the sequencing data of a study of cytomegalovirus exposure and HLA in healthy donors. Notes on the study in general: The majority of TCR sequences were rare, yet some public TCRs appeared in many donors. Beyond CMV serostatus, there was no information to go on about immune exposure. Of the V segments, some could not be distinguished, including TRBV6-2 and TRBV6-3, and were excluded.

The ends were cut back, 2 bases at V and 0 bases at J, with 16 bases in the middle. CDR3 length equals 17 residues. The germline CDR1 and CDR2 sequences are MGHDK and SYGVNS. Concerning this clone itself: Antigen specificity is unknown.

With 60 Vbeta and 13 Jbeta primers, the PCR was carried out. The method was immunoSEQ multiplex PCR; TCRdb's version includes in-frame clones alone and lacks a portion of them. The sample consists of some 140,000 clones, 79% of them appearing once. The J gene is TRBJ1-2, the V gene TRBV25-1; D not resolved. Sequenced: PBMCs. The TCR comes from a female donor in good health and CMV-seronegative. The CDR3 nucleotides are TGTGCCAGCAGTGAAGGAGAATGGCAAGAAACTAACTATGGCTACACCTTC. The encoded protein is CASSEGEWQETNYGYTF.